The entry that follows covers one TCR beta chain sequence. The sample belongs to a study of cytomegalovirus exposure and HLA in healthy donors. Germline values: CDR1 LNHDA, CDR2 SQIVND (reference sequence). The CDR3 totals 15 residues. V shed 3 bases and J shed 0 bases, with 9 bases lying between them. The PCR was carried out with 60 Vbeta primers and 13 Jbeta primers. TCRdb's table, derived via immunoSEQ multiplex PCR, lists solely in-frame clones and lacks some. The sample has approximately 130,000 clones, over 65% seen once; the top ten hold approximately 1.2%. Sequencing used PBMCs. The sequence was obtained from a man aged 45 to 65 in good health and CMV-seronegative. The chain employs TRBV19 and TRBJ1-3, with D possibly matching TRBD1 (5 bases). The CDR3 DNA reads TGTGCCAGTAGTATCCAGGGCGTCTCTGGAAACACCATATATTTT. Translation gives CASSIQGVSGNTIYF.